This T cell receptor beta chain was sequenced in a study of radiation and T cells in renal cell carcinoma. Study-wide findings and caveats: Without pretreatment biopsies, baseline tumor clonotype presence was undetermined.

The CDR3 loop spans 16 amino acids. CDR1 and CDR2 (germline): SGHDN, FVKESK. V shed 5 bases, J shed 6 bases, and the junction held 13 bases outside the gene matches. The repertoire was sequenced with immunoSEQ multiplex PCR; TCRdb's copy has only in-frame clones and lacks some. The profile shows 60,000 or so clones, over 65% of them singletons. Comment on this clone: The antigen is not known.

The time point was: blood 4 weeks post-SBRT, at nephrectomy. Treatment noted: 15 Gy SBRT to primary tumor, nephrectomy 4 weeks later. Nephrectomy followed 15 Gy stereotactic body radiation by 4 weeks. Serial blood draws occurred at baseline and 2 and 4 weeks post-SBRT. This TCR derives from a man aged 55 to 70 with renal cell carcinoma. This sample comprised blood, obtained from a patient whose treatment included radiotherapy and nephrectomy. V usage is TRBV14 and J usage is TRBJ2-1; 7 nucleotides match TRBD1. The CDR3, as DNA: TGTGCCAGCAGCTCCCTTGGAGACAGGGTATTCAATGAGCAGTTCTTC. Encoded protein: CASSSLGDRVFNEQFF.